The rows below give T cell receptor beta chains drawn from one sample of a study of T-cell reconstitution after alpha-beta-depleted transplantation in children. MiXCR, run by TCRdb on the PCR reads, gives a single entry per CDR3 protein. The data hold 70,000 to 95,000 distinct CDR3 sequences, with 12% observed a single time. The source material was PBMCs from the stem cell graft donor, sampled from the stem cell graft. The source is a human donor who donated a stem cell graft to a child with inherited bone marrow failure. Both conserved end residues are part of each CDR3. The order of the fields is J gene, V gene, clone size, D gene, CDR3 protein, CDR3 DNA. The D gene is left open where the match is weak. Clone size is not always given. Where it is, it says once, few, many or a class for expanded clones.

TRBJ2-1 TRBV6-2/TRBV6-3 NA TRBD1 CASQGVDSYNEQFF TGTGCCAGTCAGGGGGTGGACTCCTACAATGAGCAGTTCTTC
TRBJ1-1 TRBV5-1 many NA CASSLERDAEAFF TGCGCCAGCAGCTTGGAGAGGGATGCTGAAGCTTTCTTT
TRBJ1-4 TRBV24-1 many NA CATGGLEKLFF TGTGCCACCGGGGGGCTTGAAAAACTGTTTTTT
TRBJ2-6 TRBV5-1 many NA CASSLGRASGANVLTF TGCGCCAGCAGCTTGGGACGGGCCTCTGGGGCCAACGTCCTGACTTTC
TRBJ1-6 TRBV12-3/TRBV12-4 many NA CASSSRGAYNSPLHF TGTGCCAGCAGCTCCCGGGGTGCCTATAATTCACCCCTCCACTTT
TRBJ1-1 TRBV5-1 many NA CASSGGTIMNTEAFF TGCGCCAGCAGCGGGGGGACCATCATGAACACTGAAGCTTTCTTT
TRBJ1-1 TRBV10-2 many NA CASRDTGLGGKAFF TGCGCCAGCAGGGATACGGGACTCGGGGGTAAAGCTTTCTTT
TRBJ2-7 TRBV18 many TRBD1 CASSPGTGFSYEQYF TGTGCCAGCTCACCCGGGACAGGGTTCTCCTACGAGCAGTACTTC
TRBJ2-1 TRBV29-1 NA NA CSAIPLGVDNEQFF TGCAGCGCAATCCCCCTCGGTGTTGACAATGAGCAGTTCTTC
TRBJ2-3 TRBV5-1 many TRBD2 CASSLGTSPSTDTQYF TGCGCCAGCAGCCTCGGGACTAGCCCTAGCACAGATACGCAGTATTTT
TRBJ1-4 TRBV10-3 many NA CAISHSGPPNEKLFF TGTGCCATCAGCCACTCAGGACCACCCAATGAAAAACTGTTTTTT
TRBJ2-1 TRBV5-1 many TRBD2 CASSGGTSGSNEQFF TGCGCCAGCAGCGGAGGGACTAGCGGGAGCAATGAGCAGTTCTTC
TRBJ2-2 TRBV12-3/TRBV12-4 many NA CASSLMGPGELFF TGTGCCAGCAGTTTAATGGGGCCCGGGGAGCTGTTTTTT
TRBJ2-2 TRBV20-1 many NA CSAPGRTGELFF TGCAGTGCCCCCGGCCGTACCGGGGAGCTGTTTTTT
TRBJ1-5 TRBV20-1 many TRBD1 CSASTGTGEQPQHF TGCAGTGCTAGTACAGGGACAGGGGAACAGCCCCAGCATTTT
TRBJ2-1 TRBV7-2 many NA CASYYRNEQFF TGTGCCAGTTACTATCGGAATGAGCAGTTCTTC
TRBJ2-1 TRBV7-6 NA TRBD2 CASSLASWRGYNEQFF TGTGCCAGCAGCTTAGCTTCCTGGCGGGGGTACAATGAGCAGTTCTTC
TRBJ2-7 TRBV20-1 many NA CSAYPPGPGIEQYF TGCAGTGCTTATCCCCCGGGGCCCGGAATCGAGCAGTACTTC
TRBJ2-7 TRBV29-1 many NA CSVHPEGSYEQYF TGCAGCGTTCACCCCGAAGGGTCCTACGAGCAGTACTTC
TRBJ2-3 TRBV3-1 many TRBD1 CASSDPGQGPTDTQYF TGTGCCAGCAGCGATCCGGGACAGGGACCCACAGATACGCAGTATTTT
TRBJ2-1 TRBV7-9 many TRBD2 CASLAGANEQFF TGTGCCAGCCTAGCGGGAGCTAATGAGCAGTTCTTC
TRBJ2-3 TRBV9 many TRBD2 CASSERGAHTDTQYF TGTGCCAGCAGCGAGCGGGGGGCCCACACAGATACGCAGTATTTT
TRBJ1-1 TRBV27 many TRBD1 CASSLLGTGRTEAFF TGTGCCAGCAGTTTACTCGGGACAGGGCGGACTGAAGCTTTCTTT
TRBJ1-6 TRBV5-5 NA TRBD1 CASSSGTGWNSPLHF TGTGCCAGCAGTAGTGGGACAGGGTGGAATTCACCCCTCCACTTT
TRBJ1-2 TRBV6-6 NA NA CASSREGTNYGYTF TGTGCCAGCAGTCGAGAGGGGACTAACTATGGCTACACCTTC
TRBJ2-7 TRBV7-7 few TRBD2 CASSLAILTGTSGMPYEQYF TGTGCTAGCAGCTTAGCAATATTAACCGGGACTAGCGGGATGCCCTACGAGCAGTACTTC
TRBJ2-7 TRBV14 many NA CASSHASMQYF TGTGCCAGCAGCCACGCCTCAATGCAGTACTTC
TRBJ2-3 TRBV20-1 many TRBD2 CSARASGRRDTQYF TGCAGTGCTAGGGCTAGCGGGAGAAGGGATACGCAGTATTTT
TRBJ2-7 TRBV14 many NA CASSPDSGWDEQYF TGTGCCAGCAGCCCGGACAGTGGGTGGGACGAGCAGTACTTC
TRBJ2-1 TRBV9 many TRBD2 CASSVVGAGGYNEQFF TGTGCCAGCAGCGTAGTTGGTGCGGGAGGTTATAATGAGCAGTTCTTC
TRBJ2-6 TRBV19 few NA CASTEISGANVLTF TGTGCTAGTACCGAGATCTCTGGGGCCAACGTCCTGACTTTC
TRBJ2-2 TRBV7-2 many TRBD1 CASSLQGAGTGELFF TGTGCCAGCAGCTTACAGGGGGCGGGCACCGGGGAGCTGTTTTTT
TRBJ1-2 TRBV4-2 NA NA CASSHTGPYGYTF TGTGCCAGCAGCCATACAGGGCCCTATGGCTACACCTTC
TRBJ2-3 TRBV4-3 many TRBD2 CASSPYLAGGTDTQYF TGCGCCAGCAGCCCCTACTTAGCGGGGGGCACAGATACGCAGTATTTT
TRBJ2-2 TRBV18 NA NA CASSTSGPSTGELFF TGTGCCAGCTCAACCTCTGGGCCATCCACCGGGGAGCTGTTTTTT
TRBJ2-5 TRBV10-3 many TRBD1 CAISDQDRQETQYF TGTGCCATCAGTGATCAGGACAGGCAAGAGACCCAGTACTTC
TRBJ1-5 TRBV5-3 NA TRBD1 CARGLTGGNQPQHF TGTGCCAGGGGCTTAACAGGGGGAAACCAGCCCCAGCATTTT
TRBJ2-1 TRBV20-1 many TRBD2 CSAILAGAYNEQFF TGCAGTGCAATACTAGCGGGGGCGTACAATGAGCAGTTCTTC
TRBJ2-1 TRBV18 NA NA CASSPRLLDNEQFF TGTGCCAGCTCACCGAGACTGCTCGACAATGAGCAGTTCTTC
TRBJ2-2 TRBV20-1 many NA CSARAWSRDTGELFF TGCAGTGCTAGAGCTTGGTCTCGGGACACCGGGGAGCTGTTTTTT
TRBJ1-1 TRBV20-1 many NA CSARDRGPDTEAFF TGCAGTGCTAGAGATCGTGGACCGGACACTGAAGCTTTCTTT
TRBJ1-1 TRBV20-1 NA NA CSAKDPGGLNTEAFF TGCAGTGCCAAAGATCCGGGCGGGCTGAACACTGAAGCTTTCTTT
TRBJ1-3 TRBV7-2 few NA CASSLQTMGGNTIYF TGTGCCAGCAGCTTACAGACTATGGGAGGAAACACCATATATTTT
TRBJ2-3 TRBV15 many TRBD1 CATSRDRAADTQYF TGTGCCACCAGCAGGGACAGGGCTGCAGATACGCAGTATTTT
TRBJ2-7 TRBV20-1 once NA CSASGDAGSSYEQYF TGCAGTGCTAGTGGGGACGCAGGGAGCTCCTACGAGCAGTACTTC
TRBJ1-4 TRBV10-3 many NA CAISVSDSGTDATNEKLFF TGTGCCATCAGTGTGTCCGACTCCGGGACGGACGCAACTAATGAAAAACTGTTTTTT
TRBJ1-2 TRBV9 many NA CASSVGSYGYTF TGTGCCAGCAGCGTGGGCAGCTATGGCTACACCTTC
TRBJ1-1 TRBV6-2/TRBV6-3 many NA CASSPSGNTEAFF TGTGCCAGCAGCCCCAGTGGGAACACTGAAGCTTTCTTT
TRBJ2-3 TRBV11-2 many TRBD2 CALSGRYTDTQYF TGTGCCCTTAGCGGGAGGTACACAGATACGCAGTATTTT
TRBJ1-1 TRBV6-1 NA NA CASSPNIGSNTEAFF TGTGCCAGCAGCCCAAACATCGGATCGAACACTGAAGCTTTCTTT
TRBJ2-5 TRBV7-2 many NA CASSLAGQTQYF TGTGCCAGCAGCTTAGCCGGACAGACCCAGTACTTC